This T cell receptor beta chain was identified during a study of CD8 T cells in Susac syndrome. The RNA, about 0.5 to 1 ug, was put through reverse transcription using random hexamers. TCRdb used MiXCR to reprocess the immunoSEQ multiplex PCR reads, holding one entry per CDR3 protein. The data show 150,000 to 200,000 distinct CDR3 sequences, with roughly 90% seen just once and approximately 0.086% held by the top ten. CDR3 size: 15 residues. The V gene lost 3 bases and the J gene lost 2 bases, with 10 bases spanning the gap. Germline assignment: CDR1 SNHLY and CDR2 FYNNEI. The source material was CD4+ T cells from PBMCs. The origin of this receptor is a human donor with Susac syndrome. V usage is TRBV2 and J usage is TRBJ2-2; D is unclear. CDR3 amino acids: CASSDRQANTGELFF. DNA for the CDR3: TGTGCCAGCAGTGACAGACAAGCTAACACCGGGGAGCTGTTTTTT.